This T cell receptor beta chain was identified in a study of tumor T cells in aggressive B-cell lymphoma. Produced via immunoSEQ multiplex PCR; TCRdb's table is partial and in-frame only. The sample has around 2,000 clones, roughly 95% seen once. Germline values: CDR1 SGHRS, CDR2 YFSETQ. The CDR3 runs to 18 residues. J was trimmed by 5 bases and V by 4 bases; bases with no gene match: 13. Material for sequencing was tumor tissue. The source of this sequence is an adult with diffuse large B cell lymphoma. This chain joins TRBV5-1 and TRBJ2-3; 13 nucleotides agree with TRBD2. The CDR3 spells CASSPGLAGAAGGDTQYF. In nucleotides, the CDR3 is TGCGCCAGCAGCCCCGGACTAGCGGGAGCGGCGGGGGGAGATACGCAGTATTTT. Looking up the rest from reference TRBV5-1 and TRBJ2-3 gives the full variable domain: KAGVTQTPRYLIKTRGQQVTLSCSPISGHRSVSWYQQTPGQGLQFLFEYFSETQRNKGNFPGRFSGRQFSNSRSEMNVSTLELGDSALYLCASSPGLAGAAGGDTQYFGPGTRLTVL.